A single sample gave rise to the 21 T cell receptor beta chains below, sequenced in a study of blood T cell repertoires in COVID-19 (dated by TCRdb to 2018 to 2020). Libraries were built with the immunoSEQ multiplex PCR assay. The clones in this table, taken by TCRdb from immuneACCESS, are in-frame only. Not every clone is retained; where verified, under half of the shortfall comes from an unresolved V gene, and the cause of the rest is unknown. This sample holds roughly 120,000 clones; approximately 84% were observed only once. The top ten clones comprise roughly an eighth of the sample. Specimen: peripheral blood. Receptor source: a woman aged 60-70 years with acute or convalescent COVID-19.

V and J are TRBV2 and TRBJ2-3; no definite D call. The germline V gene encodes CDR1 SNHLY and CDR2 FYNNEI. V was trimmed by 6 bases and J by 2 bases, leaving 9 bases between them. The CDR3 has 13 amino acids. The CDR3 loop reads CASSAGFTDTQYF. The CDR3 nucleotides read TGTGCCAGCAGCGCCGGGTTCACAGATACGCAGTATTTT.

J is TRBJ2-5 and V is TRBV27, with unresolved D. This CDR3 comprises 13 residues. The V end was cut by 6 bases, the J end by 3 bases, with 11 bases between. Germline V gene data show CDR1 as MNHEY and CDR2 as SMNVEV (reference sequence). The CDR3 region is CASSSLLKETQYF. CDR3 nucleotides: TGTGCCAGCAGCTCTCTTCTTAAAGAGACCCAGTACTTC.

CDR3 loop: CASRHRAGGSGNTIYF. The CDR3 nucleotides are TGTGCCAGTAGACACCGAGCCGGGGGCTCTGGAAACACCATATATTTT. The chain recombines TRBV19 with TRBJ1-3; a weak D match, TRBD1 (5 bases). The CDR3 is made up of 16 amino acids. Trimming pared 6 bases from V and 0 bases from J, leaving 15 bases between. The V gene's germline CDR1 is LNHDA and CDR2 SQIVND (reference sequence).

The V and J genes are TRBV19 and TRBJ1-2; possibly TRBD1 for D (5 bases). The CDR3 runs to 12 residues. Trimming took off 6 bases at V and 5 bases at J, with 10 bases between the two ends. Germline V gives CDR1 LNHDA, CDR2 SQIVND (reference sequence). This CDR3 reads CASRRDFYGYTF. The CDR3 DNA is TGTGCCAGTAGAAGGGACTTTTATGGCTACACCTTC.

The gene calls are TRBV18 and TRBJ1-6, with TRBD1 matching over 11 bases. Germline V gene lookup returns CDR1 KGHSH and CDR2 LQKENI. This CDR3 contains 16 residues. Trimming took 3 bases from V and 9 from J; bases not matched to a gene: 7. This chain's CDR3 is CASSPPGDRGSSPLHF. In nucleotides, the CDR3 is TGTGCCAGCTCACCCCCGGGGGACAGGGGGAGTTCACCCCTCCACTTT. The whole variable domain, filled in from reference TRBV18 and TRBJ1-6, reads NAGVMQNPRHLVRRRGQEARLRCSPMKGHSHVYWYRQLPEEGLKFMVYLQKENIIDESGMPKERFSAEFPKEGPSILRIQQVVRGDSAAYFCASSPPGDRGSSPLHFGNGTRLTVT.

The J gene is TRBJ1-1, the V gene TRBV11-2, with 8 positions matching TRBD1. V lost 5 bases to trimming and J lost 0 bases; unmatched junction nucleotides: 8. CDR1 SGHAT and CDR2 FQNNGV come from the germline V gene. This CDR3 region has 16 residues. CDR3 in DNA: TGTGCCAGCAGCCCGAGGACAGGGATAATGAACACTGAAGCTTTCTTT. Translated: CASSPRTGIMNTEAFF.

The J gene is TRBJ1-5, the V gene TRBV6-1, with TRBD1 matching over 11 bases. Per germline, CDR1 MNHNS and CDR2 SASEGT. The CDR3 has 16 amino acids. V lost 2 bases to trimming and J lost 5 bases; unmatched junction nucleotides: 5. CDR3 loop: CASSERRTGGYQPQHF. CDR3 in DNA: TGTGCCAGCAGTGAACGGCGGACAGGGGGCTATCAGCCCCAGCATTTT.

This chain links TRBV10-1 with TRBJ1-1; tentatively, D is TRBD1 (5 bases). V was cut by 4 bases and J by 1 base, with 10 bases left in between. This CDR3 comprises 14 residues. Germline V gives CDR1 WNHNN, CDR2 SYGVQD (reference sequence). The chain's CDR3 is CASSVGDWNTEAFF. As DNA, the CDR3 is TGCGCCAGCAGTGTCGGGGACTGGAACACTGAAGCTTTCTTT.

The chain carries TRBV30 and TRBJ1-4, with D hard to call. V lost 1 base to trimming and J lost 3 bases, with 9 bases between them. This CDR3 region has 14 residues. Germline CDR1 GTSNPN, CDR2 SVGIG (reference sequence). The chain's CDR3 is CAWSDGRANEKLFF. CDR3 sequence (DNA): TGTGCCTGGAGTGATGGGCGGGCTAATGAAAAACTGTTTTTT. The full variable domain, its missing parts supplied by reference TRBV30 and TRBJ1-4, is SQTIHQWPATLVQPVGSPLSLECTVEGTSNPNLYWYRQAAGRGLQLLFYSVGIGQISSEVPQNLSASRPQDRQFILSSKKLLLSDSGFYLCAWSDGRANEKLFFGSGTQLSVL.

This chain connects TRBV18 to TRBJ2-5, with 7 bases matching TRBD1. The CDR3 has 17 residues. CDR1 and CDR2 (germline): KGHSH, LQKENI. The trim removed 3 bases at V and 5 bases at J, leaving 15 bases unmatched. The DNA of the CDR3 is TGTGCCAGCTCACCTCGGGGCCGGACAGGCGGCAGCGAGACCCAGTACTTC. It encodes CASSPRGRTGGSETQYF.

This clone was observed once. V usage is TRBV12-5 and J usage is TRBJ2-1; D gene ambiguous. CDR1 and CDR2 (germline): LGHNT, FRNRAP. The CDR3 sequence is 14 residues long. Between the trimmed V and J ends, which lost 6 bases and 7 bases, there was a span of 16 bases. The CDR3 loop is CASGENSILNEQFF. The CDR3 bases are TGTGCTAGTGGCGAGAACAGTATACTTAATGAGCAGTTCTTC.

The chain has TRBV6-4 and TRBJ2-1, with 10 positions matching TRBD2. The CDR3 loop spans 15 amino acids. CDR1 and CDR2 from the germline V gene are MRHNA and SNTAGT. V gave up 0 bases and J gave up 8 bases; unmatched junction bases: 4. The CDR3: CASSDSSGGLDEQFF. The CDR3 DNA reads TGTGCCAGCAGTGACTCTAGCGGGGGGCTAGATGAGCAGTTCTTC.

The genes are TRBV6-1 and TRBJ1-3; D gene ambiguous. The CDR3 length is 12 residues. Germline V lookup: CDR1 MNHNS, CDR2 SASEGT. V gave up 3 bases and J gave up 11 bases, with 11 bases separating them. The CDR3 nucleotides read TGTGCCAGCAGTGAGGCGACACTTCCCATATATTTT. It codes for CASSEATLPIYF.

The V gene is TRBV18, the J gene TRBJ1-6; no definite D call. Trimming removed 5 bases at V and 8 bases at J, with 16 bases between. The CDR3 covers 15 residues. Germline CDR1 and CDR2: KGHSH and LQKENI. CDR3 sequence reads: CASSFRQSRDSPLHF. In DNA, the CDR3 is TGTGCCAGCTCATTTCGCCAGTCGAGGGATTCACCCCTCCACTTT.

The CDR3 here is CASSENTRTDTQYF. The CDR3 DNA reads as TGTGCCAGCAGCGAAAACACCCGCACAGATACGCAGTATTTT. The rearrangement joins TRBV9 to TRBJ2-3; D is unclear. The CDR3 is 14 residues long. Germline V gene sequence: CDR1 SGDLS, CDR2 YYNGEE. V was pared by 3 bases and J by 1 base, with 9 bases between. The variable domain in full, completed from reference TRBV9 and TRBJ2-3, reads DSGVTQTPKHLITATGQRVTLRCSPRSGDLSVYWYQQSLDQGLQFLIQYYNGEERAKGNILERFSAQQFPDLHSELNLSSLELGDSALYFCASSENTRTDTQYFGPGTRLTVL.

The rearrangement joins TRBV7-8 to TRBJ2-2, with TRBD2 as a possible D gene (5 bases). Germline CDR1 reads SGHVS; CDR2 reads FQNEAQ. There are 14 residues in the CDR3. Trimming stripped 0 bases from V and 7 bases from J, with 9 bases between. The CDR3 here is CASSLAPGDGELFF. The CDR3 coding sequence is TGTGCCAGCAGCTTAGCGCCCGGGGACGGGGAGCTGTTTTTT.

The chain links TRBV10-2 to TRBJ2-3; TRBD2 is a possible D gene (5 bases). Trimming cost V 4 bases and J 0 bases, with 8 bases left between them. CDR3 length: 14 residues. Per the germline V gene, CDR1 is WSHSY and CDR2 is SAAADI. This CDR3 is CASSVGSSTDTQYF. CDR3 DNA: TGCGCCAGCAGTGTTGGGAGTAGCACAGATACGCAGTATTTT.

V usage is TRBV5-6 and J usage is TRBJ2-7; possible D gene TRBD1, 5 bases. The CDR3 covers 16 residues. Trimming took 0 bases from V and 2 from J, leaving 15 bases between them. Germline values: CDR1 SGHDT, CDR2 YYEEEE. In nucleotides, the CDR3 is TGTGCCAGCAGCTTGGCCCCGCAGGGTAGCCCCTACGAGCAGTACGTC. This codes for CASSLAPQGSPYEQYV.

In regard to this clone: Compared with germline, one end of the junction differs, possibly owing to a read error. The CDR3 DNA is TGCAGCGTTGATTCGGGGATCTTT. The encoded protein is CSVDSGIF. The V call is TRBV29-1, the J call TRBJ1-1; D ambiguous. This CDR3 has 8 residues. The V gene's germline CDR1 is SQVTM and CDR2 ANQGSEA.

In DNA, the CDR3 is TGTGCCACCAGTGTACCAGGGGGAGAGACCCAGTACTTC. Translation: CATSVPGGETQYF. The chain has TRBV24-1 and TRBJ2-5, with 7 bases matching TRBD1. Germline lookup yields CDR1 KGHDR and CDR2 SFDVKD. This CDR3 contains 13 residues. Unmatched junction bases numbered 3, after V lost 5 bases and J lost 4 bases.

The CDR3 protein is CASSPDRVAGYTF. The CDR3 DNA sequence: TGTGCCAGCAGCCCAGACAGGGTAGCTGGCTACACCTTC. This rearrangement joins TRBV6-6 to TRBJ1-2; 7 nucleotides line up with TRBD1. The CDR3 spans 13 residues. The V segment lost 6 bases and the J segment 7 bases; nucleotides outside the gene matches: 8. CDR1 is MNHNY, CDR2 SVGAGI, per germline (reference sequence).